This TCR beta chain was found in a study of T cell responses to AZD1222 COVID-19 vaccine. There are 14 residues in the CDR3. V was shortened by 0 bases and J by 8 bases, with 13 bases between the two germline ends. CDR1 and CDR2 from the germline V gene are SGHDN and FVKESK. Sequencing was performed with immunoSEQ multiplex PCR; in TCRdb, only in-frame clones are kept and a portion is missing. The data show around 140,000 clones, 93% seen once. In the case of this clone: As yet, its antigen is unknown.

Overall study findings and caveats: Seropositivity was recorded at baseline in only a handful of AZD1222 recipients. Compared with day 0, the breadth and depth of the Spike-specific TCR repertoire rose significantly after two doses of AZD1222. The study reported that nearly half of spike-specific TCRs target unmutated variant regions. Possibly, clonal diversity was underestimated; donors were largely white British and included more females.

Material: peripheral blood, obtained on day 0 of AZD1222 vaccination. The J gene is TRBJ1-2, the V gene TRBV14; D is unresolved. The TCR comes from an adult in good health. The CDR3, as DNA: TGTGCCAGCAGCCAAGAGTCCATGTCGGGCGGCTACACCTTC. This gives the protein CASSQESMSGGYTF.